A selection of T cell receptor beta chains follows, all from one sample in a study of blood T cell repertoires in COVID-19. The repertoire was sequenced with immunoSEQ multiplex PCR; TCRdb's copy has only in-frame clones and lacks some. Among some 100,000 clones listed, around 79% were seen once. The sample was peripheral blood. These TCRs come from a man aged 50 or older with acute or convalescent COVID-19. The CDR3 runs from the conserved cysteine through the conserved F or W. A D gene is named only where the DNA matches it firmly. Expanded clones get a size class; other rows say once, few or many, or leave the size out.

few,TRBV13,.,TRBJ1-6,CASSKNFGGDNSPLHF,TGTGCCAGCAGTAAAAACTTCGGTGGAGATAATTCACCCCTCCACTTT
.,TRBV7-8,TRBD2,TRBJ2-3,CASSPWTSGRQDTQYF,TGTGCCAGCAGCCCCTGGACTAGCGGGAGGCAAGATACGCAGTATTTT
.,TRBV5-6,TRBD1,TRBJ1-1,CASSPWDRGEGTEAFF,TGTGCCAGCAGCCCATGGGACAGGGGGGAGGGGACTGAAGCTTTCTTT
.,TRBV5-6,.,TRBJ2-5,CASSPRIGRGETQYF,TGTGCCAGCAGCCCTCGCATCGGCCGGGGAGAGACCCAGTACTTC
.,TRBV5-6,TRBD1,TRBJ1-6,CASSLVWTGNSPLHF,TGTGCCAGCAGCTTGGTTTGGACAGGGAATTCACCCCTCCACTTT
.,TRBV7-9,TRBD1,TRBJ2-5,CASSSLDRAKETQYF,TGTGCCAGCAGCTCCTTGGACAGGGCTAAAGAGACCCAGTACTTC
.,TRBV2,TRBD1,TRBJ1-2,CASSYGQGTGYTF,TGTGCCAGCAGTTATGGACAGGGGACTGGCTACACCTTC
few,TRBV5-1,.,TRBJ1-6,CASSLPVDGDSPLHF,TGCGCCAGCAGCCTACCCGTAGACGGAGATTCACCCCTCCACTTT
.,TRBV11-3,TRBD1,TRBJ2-6,CASSASRLGQPDSGANVLTF,TGTGCCAGCAGCGCCTCTCGGCTGGGACAGCCCGATTCTGGGGCCAACGTCCTGACTTTC
.,TRBV28,TRBD1,TRBJ2-3,CASKPPGQRTDTQYF,TGTGCCAGCAAACCCCCGGGACAGCGCACAGATACGCAGTATTTT
.,TRBV13,TRBD2,TRBJ2-2,CASSLPLAETGELFF,TGTGCCAGCAGCTTACCCCTAGCGGAGACCGGGGAGCTGTTTTTT
once,TRBV3-1/TRBV3-2,.,TRBJ2-6,CASSQVLGQRSGANVLTF,TGTGCCAGCAGCCAAGTTTTAGGACAGCGCTCTGGGGCCAACGTCCTGACTTTC
few,TRBV6-5,TRBD1,TRBJ1-3,CASKQTGAGGNTIYF,TGTGCCAGCAAACAGACAGGGGCAGGAGGAAACACCATATATTTT
once,TRBV27,TRBD1,TRBJ2-1,CASSLRTGATRLTYNEQFF,TGTGCCAGCAGTCTTCGGACAGGGGCGACTCGACTTACCTACAATGAGCAGTTCTTC
.,TRBV5-4,.,TRBJ1-5,CASSLGGGQPQHF,TGTGCCAGCAGCTTGGGGGGAGGTCAGCCCCAGCATTTT
.,TRBV15,.,TRBJ1-5,CATSRAGGNQPQHF,TGTGCCACCAGCAGAGCAGGGGGCAATCAGCCCCAGCATTTT
.,TRBV7-8,.,TRBJ2-2,CASSLSLRGRGLNTGELFF,TGTGCCAGCAGCTTGAGTTTGAGGGGTCGGGGACTTAACACCGGGGAGCTGTTTTTT
.,TRBV10-3,.,TRBJ1-1,CAIRTGSMNTEAFF,TGTGCCATCAGAACAGGGAGTATGAACACTGAAGCTTTCTTT
.,TRBV9,.,TRBJ2-5,CASSVVGGKETQYF,TGTGCCAGCAGCGTAGTCGGCGGGAAGGAGACCCAGTACTTC
.,TRBV6-2/TRBV6-3,.,TRBJ2-2,CASSFTSPPGELFF,TGTGCCAGCAGTTTTACTAGCCCCCCCGGGGAGCTGTTTTTT
.,TRBV30,.,TRBJ1-4,CAWTTGSPNEKLFF,TGTGCCTGGACTACAGGGTCTCCTAATGAAAAACTGTTTTTT
.,TRBV7-6,TRBD2,TRBJ2-7,CASSLAGGSSYEQYF,TGTGCCAGCAGCTTAGCGGGGGGGAGCTCCTACGAGCAGTACTTC
.,TRBV13,.,TRBJ2-1,CASGSLSSYNEQFF,TGTGCCAGCGGTTCTCTGAGCTCCTACAATGAGCAGTTCTTC
.,TRBV12-3/TRBV12-4,.,TRBJ2-1,CASSFHREGEQFF,TGTGCCAGCAGTTTTCACAGGGAGGGTGAGCAGTTCTTC
once,TRBV10-3,.,TRBJ2-3,CAISESVRRNTDTQYF,TGTGCCATCAGTGAGTCGGTCAGGAGGAACACAGATACGCAGTATTTT
.,TRBV3-1/TRBV3-2,TRBD2,TRBJ2-7,CASSPPGLVPEQYF,TGTGCCAGCAGCCCCCCGGGACTAGTTCCCGAGCAGTACTTC
.,TRBV30,.,TRBJ1-6,CAWSTIYRDPNSPLHF,TGTGCCTGGAGTACAATATACAGGGATCCTAATTCACCCCTCCACTTT
.,TRBV5-8,TRBD1,TRBJ1-2,CASSRDRGRGGYTF,TGTGCCAGCAGTCGCGACAGGGGACGAGGCGGCTACACCTTC
few,TRBV2,TRBD1,TRBJ2-5,CASSEARTGEETQYF,TGTGCCAGCAGTGAAGCTCGCACAGGGGAGGAGACCCAGTACTTC
.,TRBV6-4,.,TRBJ1-6,CASSDLPDGDSPLHF,TGTGCCAGCAGTGACTTGCCGGACGGGGATTCACCCCTCCACTTT
.,TRBV7-9,.,TRBJ2-7,CASSSPDRATPGQRKYF,TGTGCCAGCAGCTCCCCAGATAGGGCAACTCCAGGACAGAGGAAGTACTTC
many,TRBV6-1,.,TRBJ1-1,CASSEGGLNTEAFF,TGTGCCAGCAGTGAAGGGGGACTCAACACTGAAGCTTTCTTT
.,TRBV7-3,TRBD2,TRBJ2-3,CASSLVGLAGTDTQYF,TGTGCCAGCAGCTTGGTGGGACTAGCGGGAACAGATACGCAGTATTTT
.,TRBV9,.,TRBJ1-3,CASAGDTIYF,TGTGCCAGCGCGGGAGACACCATATATTTT
.,TRBV29-1,.,TRBJ2-7,CSVEGGTEQYF,TGCAGCGTTGAAGGTGGGACAGAGCAGTACTTC
.,TRBV6-1,TRBD1,TRBJ1-2,CASSEGQGRYGYTF,TGTGCCAGCAGTGAAGGACAGGGTCGCTATGGCTACACCTTC
.,TRBV11-2,TRBD2,TRBJ2-1,CASSSGGGQFF,TGTGCCAGCAGCTCGGGGGGTGGGCAGTTCTTC
.,TRBV24-1,TRBD1,TRBJ1-2,CATSHRGDGYTF,TGTGCCACCAGCCACAGGGGTGATGGCTACACCTTC
.,TRBV12-5,.,TRBJ2-2,CASGPINTGELFF,TGTGCTAGTGGTCCTATTAACACCGGGGAGCTGTTTTTT
.,TRBV30,.,TRBJ1-1,CAWSVQNAEAFF,TGTGCCTGGAGTGTACAGAACGCCGAAGCTTTCTTT
.,TRBV12-5,TRBD1,TRBJ1-1,CASGLARSTGMGGDTEAFF,TGTGCTAGTGGTTTGGCCAGATCGACAGGGATGGGTGGGGACACTGAAGCTTTCTTT
few,TRBV6-4,.,TRBJ1-2,CASSAYPGTLMGYTF,TGTGCCAGCAGCGCCTATCCCGGGACATTAATGGGCTACACCTTC
.,TRBV9,.,TRBJ1-6,CASSVNNYNSPLHF,TGTGCCAGCAGCGTAAACAACTATAATTCACCCCTCCACTTT
few,TRBV10-1,.,TRBJ2-1,CASRRGTYNEQFF,TGCGCCAGCAGGCGGGGAACCTACAATGAGCAGTTCTTC
.,TRBV6-4,.,TRBJ2-7,CASTLEGRTYEQYF,TGTGCCAGCACTTTAGAAGGAAGGACATACGAGCAGTACTTC
.,TRBV9,.,TRBJ2-7,CASSVGPPGHGRSYEQYF,TGTGCCAGCAGCGTAGGGCCCCCGGGACACGGACGGTCCTACGAGCAGTACTTC
many,TRBV6-5,.,TRBJ1-1,CASRDGGAGDEAFF,TGTGCCAGCAGAGACGGGGGGGCAGGGGATGAAGCTTTCTTT